This entry concerns a single T cell receptor beta chain. Its antigen remains unknown. The investigators introduced synthetic TCR analog templates into each PCR as spikes. The protocol was immunoSEQ multiplex PCR, while the TCRdb copy is restricted to in-frame clones and leaves out a portion. The sample includes around 130,000 clones, 65% to 85% of them seen just once. Regarding time point: pretreatment peripheral blood. This sample was included in a study of PD-L1 blockade in urothelial cancer. The wider study: When blood samples were assessed, the median T cell count was about 140,000. The study, taken as a whole, reports: Tumor-associated blood clones were expanded more by durable-benefit patients at 3 weeks.

The CDR3 is made up of 12 amino acids. Germline CDR1 reads SGHAT; CDR2 reads FQNNGV. J lost 8 bases, V lost 5 bases, and 3 bases had no gene match. The specimen comprised PBMCs, sampled around atezolizumab (anti-PD-L1) treatment. The genes are TRBV11-2 and TRBJ2-1; 7 nucleotides line up with TRBD2. This TCR was recovered from a man aged 45 to 65 with urothelial cancer. The CDR3 region is CASSPRGDEQFF. CDR3 sequence (DNA): TGTGCCAGCAGCCCACGGGGGGATGAGCAGTTCTTC.